The rows below give T cell receptor beta chains drawn from one sample of a study of tumor-infiltrating lymphocytes in primary liver carcinoma. TCRdb re-called the multiplex PCR reads with MiXCR, one entry per CDR3 protein. Of roughly 78,000 distinct CDR3 sequences listed, around 75% are singletons. Sequenced: liver tumor tissue from sampling region 4. The receptors were sampled from a woman aged 55-70 years with primary liver carcinoma and hepatitis B virus infection. CDR3s include the opening cysteine and the closing phenylalanine or tryptophan. Each record gives: D gene, J gene, clone size, V gene, CDR3 protein, CDR3 DNA. D genes are given only for firm matches. Part of the rows lack a size; the others show once, few, many or a class for expanded clones.

>.|TRBJ2-7|.|TRBV6-1
CANRWEDSAYEQYF
TGTGCCAACAGATGGGAGGATAGCGCCTACGAGCAGTACTTC
>.|TRBJ1-5|many|TRBV12-3/TRBV12-4
CASSFRDENQPQHF
TGTGCCAGCAGTTTTCGAGACGAAAATCAGCCCCAGCATTTT
>.|TRBJ1-6|.|TRBV6-5
CASSYSKNSPPHF
TGTGCCAGTAGTTACTCAAAAAATTCACCCCCCCACTTT
>.|TRBJ2-5|many|TRBV5-4
CASSLEWGQETQYF
TGTGCCAGCAGCTTGGAGTGGGGCCAAGAGACCCAGTACTTC
>TRBD2|TRBJ2-4|medium-sized|TRBV28
CASSLGGAKNIQYF
TGTGCCAGCAGTTTGGGGGGGGCCAAAAACATTCAGTACTTC
>.|TRBJ1-2|.|TRBV6-5
CASSYGGGGNGCTF
TGTGCCAGCAGTTACGGGGGGGGCGGTAATGGCTGCACCTTC
>.|TRBJ1-2|medium-sized|TRBV28
CASSLLNKNYGYTF
TGTGCCAGCAGTTTACTCAACAAGAACTATGGCTACACCTTC
>.|TRBJ2-5|.|TRBV5-6
CANNLTGPSGETQYF
TGTGCCAACAACTTGACAGGACCGAGCGGGGAGACCCAGTACTTC
>.|TRBJ2-2|.|TRBV5-4
CASSLTAGGLFF
TGTGCCAGCAGCTTGACCGCCGGGGGGCTGTTTTTT
>TRBD1|TRBJ1-5|.|TRBV6-1
CACIPSRDRGTQPQHF
TGTGCCTGCATCCCCTCCCGGGACAGGGGGACTCAGCCCCAGCATTTT
>.|TRBJ2-3|.|TRBV11-3
CASGLGRHTTGTQYF
TGTGCCAGCGGCTTAGGTCGACATACTACAGGTACGCAGTATTTT
>.|TRBJ2-5|.|TRBV11-2
CANSSYPAGETQYF
TGTGCCAACAGCTCCTACCCAGCGGGAGAGACCCAGTACTTC
>.|TRBJ2-6|many|TRBV29-1
CSVHLGEVSGANVLTF
TGCAGCGTTCATCTGGGAGAAGTATCTGGGGCCAACGTCCTGACTTTC
>.|TRBJ1-1|once|TRBV30
CARSGGLTEAFF
TGTGCCAGGAGTGGGGGGCTAACTGAAGCTTTCTTT
>.|TRBJ2-1|.|TRBV6-2/TRBV6-3
CASSYSPAYKQFF
TGTGCCAGCAGTTACTCGCCCGCTTACAAGCAGTTCTTC
>.|TRBJ2-3|few|TRBV11-2
CASSNQETFLSDTQYF
TGTGCCAGCAGCAATCAGGAGACATTCTTATCAGATACGCAGTATTTT
>.|TRBJ2-2|.|TRBV5-4
CASSLIERNTEELFF
TGTGCCAGCAGCTTGATCGAGCGGAACACCGAGGAGCTATTTTTT
>.|TRBJ1-1|.|TRBV7-6
CASSLVQGTTEAFF
TGTGCCAGCAGCTTAGTGCAGGGGACCACTGAAGCTTTCTTT
>TRBD2|TRBJ2-4|once|TRBV6-1
CANCEEASGRTSVKNIQYF
TGTGCCAACTGTGAAGAGGCAAGCGGGAGGACTAGCGTCAAAAACATTCAGTACTTC
>TRBD2|TRBJ2-2|few|TRBV28
CASSLHREENTGELFF
TGTGCCAGCAGTTTACACCGGGAGGAGAACACCGGGGAGCTGTTTTTT
>TRBD2|TRBJ2-1|many|TRBV28
CASSRREGVGNEQFF
TGTGCCAGCAGCCGACGGGAGGGTGTAGGCAATGAGCAGTTCTTC
>.|TRBJ1-2|many|TRBV7-8
CASSPQVGTGTLYGYTF
TGTGCCAGCAGCCCACAGGTCGGCACAGGGACCTTGTATGGCTACACCTTC
>.|TRBJ2-2|.|TRBV6-4
CASSPIGLDTGELSF
TGTGCCAGCAGTCCTATCGGACTTGATACCGGGGAGCTGTCTTTT
>TRBD2|TRBJ2-5|.|TRBV12-3/TRBV12-4
CASGRLAGGPRAEVQYF
TGTGCCAGCGGAAGACTAGCGGGAGGGCCAAGAGCAGAAGTCCAGTACTTC
>.|TRBJ2-4|many|TRBV5-4
CASSFGTENIQYF
TGTGCCAGCAGTTTCGGGACGGAAAACATTCAGTACTTC
>.|TRBJ2-6|.|TRBV11-1
CASSLADSSYGANILTF
TGTGCCAGCAGCTTAGCGGACAGTTCCTATGGGGCCAACATCCTGACTTTC
>TRBD2|TRBJ2-3|.|TRBV29-1
CSVAVISGRRTDTQYF
TGCAGCGTTGCAGTGATTAGCGGGAGAAGGACAGATACGCAGTATTTT
>.|TRBJ2-2|.|TRBV19
CASRSSVYTGELFF
TGTGCCAGTCGCTCCAGCGTCTACACCGGGGAGCTGTTTTTT
>.|TRBJ2-3|few|TRBV28
CASSRNTRPDTQYF
TGTGCCAGCAGTCGCAATACCAGGCCAGATACGCAGTATTTT
>TRBD1|TRBJ2-6|.|TRBV11-2
CASGLGDRPVNSGTNVLTF
TGTGCCAGCGGCTTAGGGGACAGGCCCGTTAACTCTGGGACCAACGTCCTGACTTTC
>.|TRBJ2-7|.|TRBV7-8
CASSLHQQDYEQHF
TGTGCCAGCAGCCTCCACCAACAGGACTACGAGCAGCACTTC
>.|TRBJ2-3|.|TRBV11-2
CARSLDRGDTLYF
TGTGCCCGCAGCTTAGATCGAGGAGATACGTTGTATTTT
>TRBD2|TRBJ2-1|.|TRBV4-2
CASSQEPRTSGGINEQSF
TGTGCCAGTAGCCAAGAGCCCCGGACTAGCGGGGGAATCAATGAGCAGTCCTTC
>.|TRBJ2-1|.|TRBV7-3
CASSPGGTLNEQFF
TGTGCCAGCAGCCCGGGCGGGACCCTCAATGAGCAGTTCTTC
>TRBD2|TRBJ2-3|.|TRBV6-5
CASSHSLSGSRSTQNF
TGTGCCAGCAGTCACTCTCTTAGCGGGAGTCGCTCTACGCAGAATTTT
>TRBD2|TRBJ2-1|few|TRBV19
CASSISPGAGGTFDEQFF
TGTGCCAGTAGTATTAGTCCGGGAGCGGGAGGAACTTTTGATGAGCAGTTCTTC
>.|TRBJ1-5|.|TRBV6-5
CASSYGASHQPHHF
TGTGCCAGCAGTTACGGGGCCAGCCATCAGCCCCACCATTTT
>.|TRBJ2-1|.|TRBV11-3
CASSLGAQAPKEQFF
TGTGCCAGCAGCTTAGGGGCCCAGGCTCCCAAGGAGCAATTCTTC
>.|TRBJ2-3|large|TRBV6-5
CASSPSPRDGTQYF
TGTGCCAGCAGTCCTAGCCCTCGTGACGGTACGCAGTATTTT
>TRBD2|TRBJ2-5|.|TRBV6-6
CASSYSGGETRYF
TGTGCCAGTAGTTACTCGGGGGGGGAGACCCGGTACTTC
>TRBD2|TRBJ2-3|.|TRBV11-3
CTSSYGLVAQYF
TGTACCAGCAGCTACGGACTAGTGGCGCAGTATTTT
>.|TRBJ2-3|.|TRBV11-2
CASSLGRKIDTQYF
TGTGCCAGCAGCTTAGGCAGGAAGATCGACACGCAGTATTTT
>TRBD2|TRBJ2-7|.|TRBV11-2
CARSSLGPGTSGRVSHGPYEQHF
TGTGCCAGAAGCTCCTTAGGGCCAGGAACTAGCGGGAGGGTCTCGCATGGCCCCTACGAGCAGCACTTC
>.|TRBJ2-1|many|TRBV6-2/TRBV6-3
CASSYRFNEQFF
TGTGCCAGCAGCTACAGATTCAATGAGCAGTTCTTC
>TRBD1|TRBJ2-7|many|TRBV5-5
CASSSRQGASYEQYF
TGTGCCAGCAGCTCGAGACAGGGAGCCTCCTACGAGCAGTACTTC